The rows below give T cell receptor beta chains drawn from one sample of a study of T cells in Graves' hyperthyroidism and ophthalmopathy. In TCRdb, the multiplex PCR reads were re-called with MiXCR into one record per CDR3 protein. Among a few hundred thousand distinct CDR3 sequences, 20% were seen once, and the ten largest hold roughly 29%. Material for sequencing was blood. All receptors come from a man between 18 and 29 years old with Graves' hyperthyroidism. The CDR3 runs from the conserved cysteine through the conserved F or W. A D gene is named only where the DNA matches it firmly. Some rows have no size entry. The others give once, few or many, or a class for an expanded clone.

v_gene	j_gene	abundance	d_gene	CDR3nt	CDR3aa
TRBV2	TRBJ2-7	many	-	TGTGCCAGCAGTGGACTACGACAAAGGCCCTCCGAGCAGTACTTC	CASSGLRQRPSEQYF
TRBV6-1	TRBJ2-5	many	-	TGTGCCAGCAGTCCGAGGGAGCAAGAGACCCAGTACTTC	CASSPREQETQYF
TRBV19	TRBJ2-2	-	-	TGTGCCGGTAGTATAGGAACCGGGGAGCTGTTTTTT	CAGSIGTGELFF
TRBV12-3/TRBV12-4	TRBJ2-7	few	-	TGTGCCAGCAGTTTTATTGGAGGGGATAGTGACGAGCAGTACTTC	CASSFIGGDSDEQYF
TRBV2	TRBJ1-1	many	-	TGTGCCAGTACGGAGGGGAACACTGAAGCTTTCTTT	CASTEGNTEAFF
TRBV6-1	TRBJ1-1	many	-	TGTGCCAGCAAGGGGCGACGGAACACTGAAGCTTTCTTT	CASKGRRNTEAFF
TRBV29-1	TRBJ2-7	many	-	TGCAGCATCGGGACACCCTACGAGCAGTACTTC	CSIGTPYEQYF
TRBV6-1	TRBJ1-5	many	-	TGTGCCAGCAGTGAAGCGCTTCTAGGGAATCAGCCCCAGCATTTT	CASSEALLGNQPQHF
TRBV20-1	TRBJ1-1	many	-	TGCAGTGCCTCCCACCTACGAAGGGACATGAACACTGAAGCTTTCTTT	CSASHLRRDMNTEAFF
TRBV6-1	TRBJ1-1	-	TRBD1	TGTGCCAGCAGCCACAGGGACAGGGCCACTGAAGCTTTCTTT	CASSHRDRATEAFF
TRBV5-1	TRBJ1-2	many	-	TGCGCCAGCAGCTCTTCCTCCTTTTATGGCTACACCTTC	CASSSSSFYGYTF
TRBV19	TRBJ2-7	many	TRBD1	TGTGCCAGTAGTCCGACAGGGAACACGGAGCAGTACTTC	CASSPTGNTEQYF
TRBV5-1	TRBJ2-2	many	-	TGCGCCAGCAGCTTGGCCGTTTTTGGTGGGGAGCTGTTTTTT	CASSLAVFGGELFF
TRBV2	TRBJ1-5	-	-	TGTGCCAGCACCCTATTTCGGGGCGGCAATCAGCCCCAGCATTTT	CASTLFRGGNQPQHF
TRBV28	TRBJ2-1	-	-	TGTGCCAGCAGTTTACGGGGGGCCCAGTATGAGCAGTTCTTC	CASSLRGAQYEQFF
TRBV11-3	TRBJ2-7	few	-	TGTGCCAGCAGCGTTAGGAGCTCCTGCGAGCAGTACTTC	CASSVRSSCEQYF
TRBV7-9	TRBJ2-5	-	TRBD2	TGTGCCAGCAACCCCTTAGCGGGAGAGACCCAGTACTTC	CASNPLAGETQYF
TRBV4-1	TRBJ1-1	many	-	TGCGCCAGTTCGACGTACCTTGGCAGGAGGAACACTGAAGCTTTCTTT	CASSTYLGRRNTEAFF
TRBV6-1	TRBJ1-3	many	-	TGTGCCAGCAGTGGCCCTGGACACGGAAACACCATATATTTT	CASSGPGHGNTIYF
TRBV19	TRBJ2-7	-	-	TGTGCCAGTACCCCGGGGGACATCAGCTACGAGCAGTACTTC	CASTPGDISYEQYF
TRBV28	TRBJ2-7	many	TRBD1	TGTGCCAGCAGGGGCCTCGAAGGGGGCCCTTCCACCTACGAGCAGTACTTC	CASRGLEGGPSTYEQYF
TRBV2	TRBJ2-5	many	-	TGTGCCAGCAGTGAAGTGGTTGGCGGGGCTCAAGAGACCCAGTACTTC	CASSEVVGGAQETQYF
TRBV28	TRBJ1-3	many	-	TGTGCCAGCAGTTCGATGACTGATTTCTCTGGAAACACCATATATTTT	CASSSMTDFSGNTIYF